Listed here are 9 T cell receptor beta chains from one sample, sequenced in a study of blood T cell repertoires in COVID-19. Profiled with immunoSEQ multiplex PCR; TCRdb holds only in-frame clones, not every one. This sample carries 300,000 to 400,000 clones, around 87% of them seen once, and the ten largest clones take about 3%. The sample comprised peripheral blood. Every receptor here comes from a human donor in a cohort sampled during active COVID-19.

This sequence joins TRBV7-2 and TRBJ2-7, with D maybe TRBD1 (6 bases). V lost 2 bases to trimming and J lost 5 bases, with 13 bases between them. Germline V CDR1 and CDR2: SGHTA, FQGNSA. This CDR3 contains 14 residues. In DNA, the CDR3 is TGTGCCAGCAGCTTACCCACAGGGTCTCACGAGCAGTACTTC. Translated, it gives CASSLPTGSHEQYF.

Here the CDR3 reads CASSYQQGSGANVLTF. CDR3 nucleotides: TGCGCCAGCAGCTACCAACAGGGGTCCGGGGCCAACGTCCTGACTTTC. This rearrangement joins TRBV5-1 to TRBJ2-6, with 7 nucleotides matching TRBD1. Germline CDR1 is SGHRS and CDR2 is YFSETQ. After removal of 3 bases from V and 4 bases from J, the junction contained 7 bases not matched to a gene. CDR3 length: 16 amino acids.

The chain has TRBV30 and TRBJ1-2; no reliable D call. Trimming took off 4 bases at V and 4 bases at J, with 10 bases between the two ends. The CDR3 runs to 12 residues. CDR1 and CDR2 from the germline V gene are GTSNPN and SVGIG (reference sequence). CDR3 bases: TGTGCCTGGAATCGTGCAGGCTATGGCTACACCTTC. Amino acids: CAWNRAGYGYTF. Full variable domain (remainder filled in from reference TRBV30 and TRBJ1-2): SQTIHQWPATLVQPVGSPLSLECTVEGTSNPNLYWYRQAAGRGLQLLFYSVGIGQISSEVPQNLSASRPQDRQFILSSKKLLLSDSGFYLCAWNRAGYGYTFGSGTRLTVV.

The chain has TRBV3-1 (or the pseudogene TRBV3-2) and TRBJ2-3; 7 bases fit TRBD1. The J segment lost 0 bases and the V segment lost 4 bases, leaving 10 bases of the junction unmatched. This CDR3 comprises 17 residues. Germline V CDR1 and CDR2: LGHDT, YNNKEL (reference sequence). For the CDR3, the DNA is TGTGCCAGCAGCCGCCGCCTTGGGACAGAGAGCACAGATACGCAGTATTTT. Its translation: CASSRRLGTESTDTQYF.

This sequence joins TRBV5-1 and TRBJ2-5, with 9 bases that match TRBD2. There are 13 residues in the CDR3. Germline V gene data show CDR1 as SGHRS and CDR2 as YFSETQ. V shed 5 bases, J shed 9 bases, and the junction held 8 bases outside the gene matches. CDR3 in amino acids: CASRDTSGWAQYF. For the CDR3, the DNA is TGCGCCAGCAGAGACACTAGCGGGTGGGCCCAGTACTTC.

This rearrangement joins TRBV5-6 to TRBJ1-2; D unresolved. This CDR3 is 13 amino acids long. Germline V CDR1 and CDR2: SGHDT, YYEEEE. Trimming removed 1 base from V and 8 bases from J, with 12 bases in between. This CDR3 reads CASSLSGSGGYTF. The CDR3 DNA reads as TGTGCCAGCAGCTTGTCGGGGTCAGGCGGCTACACCTTC.

The rearrangement joins TRBV19 to TRBJ2-3, with 8 bases identical to TRBD1. Looked up from germline, CDR1 is LNHDA and CDR2 is SQIVND (reference sequence). J was trimmed by 0 bases and V by 5 bases; bases with no gene match: 7. This CDR3 is 16 amino acids long. The CDR3 is CASSLQGAVSTDTQYF. The CDR3 DNA reads as TGTGCCAGTAGTCTTCAGGGGGCGGTTAGCACAGATACGCAGTATTTT.

The chain carries TRBV19 and TRBJ1-2; no firm D call. V was shortened by 6 bases and J by 4 bases, with 12 bases between the two germline ends. The germline gives CDR1 LNHDA, CDR2 SQIVND (reference sequence). The CDR3 covers 13 residues. CDR3 sequence: CASRGPGGYGYTF. The CDR3 DNA is TGTGCCAGTAGAGGGCCGGGAGGCTATGGCTACACCTTC.

J is TRBJ2-3 and V is TRBV4-1, with TRBD2 identical over 12 bases. V was clipped by 5 bases and J by 5 bases; unmatched bases: 8. Germline V gene sequence: CDR1 MGHRA, CDR2 YSYEKL. This CDR3 spans 16 amino acids. The CDR3 here is CASSSRLAGVGDTQYF. CDR3 DNA sequence: TGCGCCAGCAGCTCCCGACTAGCGGGGGTCGGAGATACGCAGTATTTT.